This T cell receptor (beta chain) stems from a study of human T cells and chemical hapten exposure. In the study overall: Per-sample variation in TCR yield stemmed mainly from small pooled library volume differences.

This clonotype occurred once. Its antigen is not known. V lost 3 bases and J lost 8; bases outside the gene matches: 7. Germline V gives CDR1 DFQATT, CDR2 SNEGSKA (reference sequence). The CDR3 spans 13 residues. Points from the study as a whole: In comparison with controls, expanded TCRs gave rise to a significantly larger number of large CDR3 similarity clusters.

As to time point: pre-sensitization, week 0. The treatment was: therapeutic diphenylcyclopropenone sensitization with weekly scalp DPC. Whole blood that had not been fractionated was the source of extracted total RNA. From the RACE reads, TCRdb called clonotypes with MiXCR, one entry per CDR3 protein. Seen here are about 180,000 distinct CDR3 sequences, 30% observed once, and the top ten hold less than 3.5%. The receptor comes from a woman aged 30 to 39 with alopecia areata. Some clones in this sample may be carry-over from other donors' samples. Here the sequenced sample was whole blood, taken in connection with sensitization to the hapten diphenylcyclopropenone (DPC). V gene TRBV20-1 combines with J gene TRBJ2-1, with 7 positions matching TRBD2. The CDR3 sequence: CSASPMGGDEQFF. CDR3 coding DNA: TGCAGTGCTAGCCCCATGGGGGGGGATGAGCAGTTCTTC.